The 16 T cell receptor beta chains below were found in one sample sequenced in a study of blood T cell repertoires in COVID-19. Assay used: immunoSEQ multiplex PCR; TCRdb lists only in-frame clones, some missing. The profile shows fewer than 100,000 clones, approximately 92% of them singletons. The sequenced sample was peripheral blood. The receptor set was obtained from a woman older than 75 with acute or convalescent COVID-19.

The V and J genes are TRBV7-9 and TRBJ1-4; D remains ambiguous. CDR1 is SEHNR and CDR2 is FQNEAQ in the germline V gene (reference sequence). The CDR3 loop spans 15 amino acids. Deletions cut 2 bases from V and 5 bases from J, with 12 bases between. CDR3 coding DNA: TGTGCCAGCAGCTTAAGTGGTCAGATGAATGAAAAACTGTTTTTT. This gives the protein CASSLSGQMNEKLFF.

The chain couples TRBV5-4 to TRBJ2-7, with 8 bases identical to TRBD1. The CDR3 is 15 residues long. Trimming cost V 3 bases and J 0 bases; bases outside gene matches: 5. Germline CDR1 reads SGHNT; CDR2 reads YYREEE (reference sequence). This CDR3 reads CASSSGGTGSYEQYF. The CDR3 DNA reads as TGTGCCAGCAGCTCCGGCGGGACAGGCTCCTACGAGCAGTACTTC.

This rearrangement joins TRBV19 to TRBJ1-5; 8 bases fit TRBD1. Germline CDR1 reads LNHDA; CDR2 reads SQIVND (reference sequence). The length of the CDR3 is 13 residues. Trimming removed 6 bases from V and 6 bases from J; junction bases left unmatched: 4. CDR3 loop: CASRGQEFQPQHF. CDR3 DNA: TGTGCCAGTAGGGGACAGGAATTTCAGCCCCAGCATTTT.

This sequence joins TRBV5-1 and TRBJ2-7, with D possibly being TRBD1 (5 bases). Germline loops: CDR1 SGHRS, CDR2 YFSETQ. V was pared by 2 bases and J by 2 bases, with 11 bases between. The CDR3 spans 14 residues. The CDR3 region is CASSLQEGPYEQYF. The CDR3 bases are TGCGCCAGCAGCTTACAGGAAGGACCCTACGAGCAGTACTTC.

This chain's CDR3 is CASSQGTSGGGELFF. CDR3 coding DNA: TGTGCCAGCAGCCAAGGGACTAGCGGGGGTGGGGAGCTGTTTTTT. The rearrangement links TRBV4-2 to TRBJ2-2, with 13 nucleotides matching TRBD2. This CDR3 spans 15 amino acids. V shed 1 base and J 8 bases; nucleotides not matched to a gene: 1. Germline V gene sequence: CDR1 LGHNA, CDR2 YNFKEQ.

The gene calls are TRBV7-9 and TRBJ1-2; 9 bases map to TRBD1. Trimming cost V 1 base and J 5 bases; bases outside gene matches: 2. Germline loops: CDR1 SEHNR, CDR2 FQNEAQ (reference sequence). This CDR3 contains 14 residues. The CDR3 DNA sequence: TGTGCCAGCAGCTTAGGGGACAGGGTATATGGCTACACCTTC. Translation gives CASSLGDRVYGYTF.

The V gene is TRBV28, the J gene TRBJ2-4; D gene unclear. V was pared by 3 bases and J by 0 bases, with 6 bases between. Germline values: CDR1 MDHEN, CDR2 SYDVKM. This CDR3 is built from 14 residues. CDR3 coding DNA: TGTGCCAGCAGTTTCCAACTAGCCAAAAACATTCAGTACTTC. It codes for CASSFQLAKNIQYF.

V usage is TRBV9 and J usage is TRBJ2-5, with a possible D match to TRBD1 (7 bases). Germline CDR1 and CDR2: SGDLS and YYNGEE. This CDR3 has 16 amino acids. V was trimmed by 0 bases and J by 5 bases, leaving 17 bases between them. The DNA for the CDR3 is TGTGCCAGCAGCGTAGCAGTAGGGGGCGCGGGGGAGACCCAGTACTTC. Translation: CASSVAVGGAGETQYF.

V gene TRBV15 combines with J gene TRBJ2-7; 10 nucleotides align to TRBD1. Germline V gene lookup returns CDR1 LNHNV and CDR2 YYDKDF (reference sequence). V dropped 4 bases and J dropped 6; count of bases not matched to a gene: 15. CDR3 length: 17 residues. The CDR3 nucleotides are TGTGCCACCAGCAAAGGGACAGGGGCCCTATCAGGGACCGAGCAGTACTTC. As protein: CATSKGTGALSGTEQYF.

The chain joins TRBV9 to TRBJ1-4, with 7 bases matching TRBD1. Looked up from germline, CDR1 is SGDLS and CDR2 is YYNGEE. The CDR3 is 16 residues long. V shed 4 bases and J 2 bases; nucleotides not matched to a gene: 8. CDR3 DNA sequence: TGTGCCAGCAGCCCTACACTACAGGGGACTAATGAAAAACTGTTTTTT. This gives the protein CASSPTLQGTNEKLFF. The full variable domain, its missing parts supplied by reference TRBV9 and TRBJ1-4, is DSGVTQTPKHLITATGQRVTLRCSPRSGDLSVYWYQQSLDQGLQFLIQYYNGEERAKGNILERFSAQQFPDLHSELNLSSLELGDSALYFCASSPTLQGTNEKLFFGSGTQLSVL.

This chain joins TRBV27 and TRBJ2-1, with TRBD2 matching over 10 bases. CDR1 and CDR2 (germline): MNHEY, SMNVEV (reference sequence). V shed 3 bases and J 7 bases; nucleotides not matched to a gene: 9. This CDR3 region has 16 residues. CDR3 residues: CASSLFTLAGVNEQFF. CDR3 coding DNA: TGTGCCAGCAGTTTGTTCACCCTAGCGGGAGTGAATGAGCAGTTCTTC.

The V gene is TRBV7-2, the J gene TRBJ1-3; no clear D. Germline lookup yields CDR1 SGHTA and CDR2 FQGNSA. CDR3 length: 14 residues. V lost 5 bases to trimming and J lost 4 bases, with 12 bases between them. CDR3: CASSPNRLGNTIYF. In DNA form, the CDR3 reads TGTGCCAGCAGCCCTAATCGTCTGGGAAACACCATATATTTT.

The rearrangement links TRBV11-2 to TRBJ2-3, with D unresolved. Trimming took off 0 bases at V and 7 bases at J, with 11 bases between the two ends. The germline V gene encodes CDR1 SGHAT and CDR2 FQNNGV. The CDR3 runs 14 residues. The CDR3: CASSLDQFANTQYF. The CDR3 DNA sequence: TGTGCCAGCAGCTTAGATCAGTTTGCAAATACGCAGTATTTT.

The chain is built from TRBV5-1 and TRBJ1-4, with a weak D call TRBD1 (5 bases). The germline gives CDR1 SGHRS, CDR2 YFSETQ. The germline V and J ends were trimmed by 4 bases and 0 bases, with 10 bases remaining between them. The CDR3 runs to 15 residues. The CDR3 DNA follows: TGCGCCAGCAGCCAAACAGGTCCAACTAATGAAAAACTGTTTTTT. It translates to CASSQTGPTNEKLFF.

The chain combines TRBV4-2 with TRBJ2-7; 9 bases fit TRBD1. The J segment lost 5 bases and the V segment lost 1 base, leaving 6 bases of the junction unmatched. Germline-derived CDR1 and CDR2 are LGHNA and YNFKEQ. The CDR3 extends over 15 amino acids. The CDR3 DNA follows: TGTGCCAGCAGCCAAGCCACAGGGGGCTTCGACGAGCAGTACTTC. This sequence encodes CASSQATGGFDEQYF.

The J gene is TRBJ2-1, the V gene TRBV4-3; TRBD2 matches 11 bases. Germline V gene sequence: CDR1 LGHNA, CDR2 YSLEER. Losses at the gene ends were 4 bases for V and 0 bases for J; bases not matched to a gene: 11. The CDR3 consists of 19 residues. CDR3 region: CASSRLAGGLSDSYNEQFF. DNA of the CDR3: TGCGCCAGCAGCCGATTAGCGGGGGGGCTTAGTGACTCCTACAATGAGCAGTTCTTC.